Included here is one T cell receptor (beta chain) sequence, with context. Antigen: not known. This entry is derived from a study of T cells in Graves' hyperthyroidism and ophthalmopathy. Study outcomes and limitations: Within blood appeared most thyroid clonotypes that had expanded above 0.001. A model using 13 V-J features told ophthalmopathy apart from stable hyperthyroidism.

Researchers amplified the TCR beta CDR3 regions from RNA transcripts. The TCR CDR3 was amplified in a first-round RT-PCR using the HTBI primer set. TCRdb recomputed calls from the multiplex PCR reads with MiXCR, one row per CDR3 protein. The sample has about 570,000 distinct CDR3 sequences; approximately 44% are singletons. CDR3 length equals 13 residues. Trimming removed 8 bases from V and 4 bases from J, with 11 bases in between. Germline CDR1 and CDR2: MNHEY and SVGAGI. The V and J genes are TRBV6-5 and TRBJ2-2; weak D call: TRBD1 (5 bases). Sequencing was carried out using peripheral blood or thyroid tissue (not recorded which). The receptor comes from an adult woman with Graves' disease, either hyperthyroidism or ophthalmopathy (not recorded which). DNA for the CDR3: TGTGCCAGCCCGAACAGGAGCACCGGGGAGCTGTTTTTT. Protein sequence: CASPNRSTGELFF.